This T cell receptor beta chain came from a study of blood T cell repertoires in COVID-19. Study-level information: Researchers got acute and convalescent COVID-19 samples from the United States, Italy and Spain. T cells, B-cell-depleted T cells, or PBMCs supplied cDNA or gDNA.

The authors' processing: Estimated nucleated cell counts came from reference gene primer amplification. Generated by immunoSEQ multiplex PCR, the TCRdb table keeps only in-frame clones and is missing some. V, J and clone size are taken as reported in that table, and D and trimming were inferred from the DNA itself. The sample includes hundreds of thousands of clones, 83% of them seen just once. This clone turned up a few times. Enrollment of patients from Seattle took place during active infection, with longitudinal follow-up. Trimming removed 4 bases from V and 2 bases from J; junction bases left unmatched: 8. The V gene's germline CDR1 is MNHEY and CDR2 SVGAGI. The CDR3 is 15 amino acids.

The TCR sequence derives from a woman aged 25 to 39 with COVID-19, enrolled during active disease. The chain joins TRBV6-5 to TRBJ2-7, with 7 positions matching TRBD1. Sequences were obtained from peripheral blood. The CDR3 sequence: CASSSTGAHTYEQYF. The CDR3 region has the DNA TGTGCCAGCAGTTCTACAGGGGCCCATACCTACGAGCAGTACTTC.